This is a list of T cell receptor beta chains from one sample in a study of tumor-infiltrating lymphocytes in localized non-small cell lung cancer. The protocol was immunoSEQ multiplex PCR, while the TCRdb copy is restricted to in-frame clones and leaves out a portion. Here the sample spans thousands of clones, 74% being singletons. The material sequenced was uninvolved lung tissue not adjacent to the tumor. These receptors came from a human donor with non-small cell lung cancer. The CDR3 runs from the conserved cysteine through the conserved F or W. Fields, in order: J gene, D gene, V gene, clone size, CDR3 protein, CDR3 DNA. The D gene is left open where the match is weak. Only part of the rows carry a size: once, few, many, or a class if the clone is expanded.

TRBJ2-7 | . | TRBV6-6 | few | CASSYRRTYEQYF | TGTGCCAGCAGTTACAGGCGCACCTACGAGCAGTACTTC
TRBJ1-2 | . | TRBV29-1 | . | CSVEGQSYGYTF | TGCAGCGTTGAAGGACAGAGCTATGGCTACACCTTC
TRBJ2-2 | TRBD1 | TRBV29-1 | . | CSATIGTGYTGELFF | TGCAGCGCTACTATCGGGACAGGGTACACCGGGGAGCTGTTTTTT
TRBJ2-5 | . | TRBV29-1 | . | CSGQDSLQYF | TGCAGCGGCCAAGACAGTCTCCAGTACTTC
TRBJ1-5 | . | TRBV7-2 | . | CASTSPGLPPQPQHF | TGTGCCAGCACTTCCCCGGGACTGCCTCCGCAGCCCCAGCATTTT
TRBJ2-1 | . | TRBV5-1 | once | CASSLEGSPYNEQFF | TGCGCCAGCAGCTTGGAGGGGTCCCCCTACAATGAGCAGTTCTTC
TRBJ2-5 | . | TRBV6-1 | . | CASIKQVQETQYF | TGTGCCAGCATCAAACAGGTACAAGAGACCCAGTACTTC
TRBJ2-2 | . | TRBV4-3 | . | CASSQEFVDTGELFF | TGCGCCAGCAGCCAAGAATTCGTGGACACCGGGGAGCTGTTTTTT
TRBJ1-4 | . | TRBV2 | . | CASSESQVEKLFF | TGTGCCAGCAGTGAATCCCAGGTTGAAAAACTGTTTTTT
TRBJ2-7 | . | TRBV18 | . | CASARDTVYEQYF | TGTGCCAGCGCCCGGGACACGGTATACGAGCAGTACTTC
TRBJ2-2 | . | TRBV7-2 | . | CASSSGRAASEELFF | TGTGCCAGCAGCTCGGGGCGGGCGGCGAGTGAGGAGCTGTTTTTT
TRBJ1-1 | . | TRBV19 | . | CASSQQGEAFF | TGTGCCAGTAGCCAACAGGGTGAAGCTTTCTTT
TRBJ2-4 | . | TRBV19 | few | CASSIDREPDIQYF | TGTGCCAGTAGTATAGATCGGGAGCCGGACATTCAGTACTTC
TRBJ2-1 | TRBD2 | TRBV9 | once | CASSLAGEAYNEQFF | TGTGCCAGCAGCTTAGCGGGTGAGGCCTACAATGAGCAGTTCTTC
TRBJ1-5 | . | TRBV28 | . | CASSHYATRNQPQHF | TGTGCCAGCAGCCACTATGCAACACGGAATCAGCCCCAGCATTTT
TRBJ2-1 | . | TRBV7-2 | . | CASSLVSSYNEQFF | TGTGCCAGCAGCTTAGTATCCAGCTACAATGAGCAGTTCTTC
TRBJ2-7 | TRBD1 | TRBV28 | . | CASSLAQGANEQYF | TGTGCCAGCAGTTTGGCGCAGGGGGCGAACGAGCAGTACTTC
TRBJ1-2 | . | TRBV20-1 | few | CSARTGMGYTF | TGCAGTGCTCGAACAGGGATGGGCTACACCTTC
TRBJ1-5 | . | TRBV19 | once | CASSMGGDGQPQHF | TGTGCCAGTAGTATGGGCGGGGATGGTCAGCCCCAGCATTTT
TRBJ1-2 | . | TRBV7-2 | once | CASSSGARGYTF | TGTGCCAGCAGCTCAGGGGCTAGGGGCTACACCTTC
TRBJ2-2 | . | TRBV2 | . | CASSADTGELFF | TGTGCCAGCAGTGCAGACACCGGGGAGCTGTTTTTT
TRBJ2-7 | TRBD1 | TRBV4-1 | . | CASSQLGTGSSYEQYF | TGCGCCAGCAGCCAACTTGGGACAGGGAGCTCCTACGAGCAGTACTTC
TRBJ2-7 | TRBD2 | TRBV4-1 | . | CASSRIAGDAYEQYF | TGCGCCAGCAGCCGGATAGCGGGAGACGCGTACGAGCAGTACTTC
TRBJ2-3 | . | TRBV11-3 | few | CASSRRGGMADTQYF | TGTGCCAGCAGCCGTAGGGGCGGGATGGCAGATACGCAGTATTTT
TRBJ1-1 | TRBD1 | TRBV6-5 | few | CASSYRTGAMNTEAFF | TGTGCCAGCAGTTACCGGACAGGGGCAATGAACACTGAAGCTTTCTTT
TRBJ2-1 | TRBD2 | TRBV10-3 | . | CAIKGDSGMTSYNEQFF | TGTGCCATCAAGGGGGATAGCGGGATGACCTCCTACAATGAGCAGTTCTTC
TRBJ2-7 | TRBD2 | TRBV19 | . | CASSIGDYGIYEQYF | TGTGCCAGTAGTATAGGGGACTATGGGATTTACGAGCAGTACTTC
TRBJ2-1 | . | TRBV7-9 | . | CAVRARNEYNEQFF | TGTGCCGTAAGGGCGCGAAACGAATACAATGAGCAGTTCTTC
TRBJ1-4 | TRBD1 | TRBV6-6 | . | CASRLTGANNEKLFF | TGTGCCAGCAGGTTGACAGGGGCAAATAATGAAAAACTGTTTTTT
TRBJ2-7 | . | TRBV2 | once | CASRAGVDEQYF | TGTGCCAGCAGGGCAGGGGTAGACGAGCAGTACTTC
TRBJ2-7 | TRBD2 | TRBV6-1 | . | CASSEPGTSGSSGGSYEQYF | TGTGCCAGCAGTGAGCCTGGGACTAGCGGGAGTTCCGGTGGGTCCTACGAGCAGTACTTC
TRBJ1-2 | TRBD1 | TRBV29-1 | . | CSVDRETNYGYTF | TGCAGCGTGGACAGGGAGACTAACTATGGCTACACCTTC
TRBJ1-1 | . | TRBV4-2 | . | CASSQRTDLENTEAFF | TGTGCTAGCAGCCAAAGGACAGACCTCGAGAACACTGAAGCTTTCTTT
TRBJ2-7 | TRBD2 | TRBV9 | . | CASSGNPGLAGDEQYF | TGTGCCAGCAGCGGGAACCCGGGACTAGCGGGAGACGAGCAGTACTTC
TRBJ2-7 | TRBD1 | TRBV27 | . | CASSMGQGSSEQYF | TGTGCCAGCAGCATGGGACAGGGCTCCTCCGAGCAGTACTTC
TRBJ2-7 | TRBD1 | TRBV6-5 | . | CASLDRGQYEQYF | TGTGCCAGCCTGGACAGGGGGCAGTACGAGCAGTACTTC
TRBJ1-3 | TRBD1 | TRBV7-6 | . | CASSLWDRGPSSGNTIYF | TGTGCCAGCAGCTTATGGGACAGGGGGCCCTCATCGGGAAACACCATATATTTT
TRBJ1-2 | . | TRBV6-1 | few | CASSDSSGWGYTF | TGTGCCAGCAGTGACTCGTCAGGGTGGGGCTACACCTTC
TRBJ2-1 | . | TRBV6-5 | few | CASRFTGSNEQFF | TGTGCCAGCAGATTTACAGGGTCCAATGAGCAGTTCTTC
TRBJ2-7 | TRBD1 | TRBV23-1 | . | CASSQRGTGAYEQYF | TGCGCCAGCAGTCAAAGAGGGACAGGGGCCTACGAGCAGTACTTC
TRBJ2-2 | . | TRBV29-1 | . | CSGARNTGELFF | TGCAGCGGGGCGCGCAACACCGGGGAGCTGTTTTTT
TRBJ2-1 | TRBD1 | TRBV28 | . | CASSKPGTGGSNEQFF | TGTGCCAGCAGCAAACCTGGGACAGGGGGCTCCAATGAGCAGTTCTTC
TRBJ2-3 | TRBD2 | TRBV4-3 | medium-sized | CASSQDLAGPELGDTQYF | TGCGCCAGCAGCCAAGACCTAGCGGGGCCCGAACTGGGGGATACGCAGTATTTT
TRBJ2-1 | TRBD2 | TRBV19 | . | CASSMGRGGYNEQFF | TGTGCCAGTAGTATGGGTCGCGGGGGATACAATGAGCAGTTCTTC
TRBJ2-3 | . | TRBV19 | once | CASSIAGPSTDTQYF | TGTGCCAGTAGTATCGCGGGTCCTAGCACAGATACGCAGTATTTT
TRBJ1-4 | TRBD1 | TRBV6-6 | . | CASRTGGGKLFF | TGTGCCAGCAGAACAGGGGGAGGAAAACTGTTTTTT
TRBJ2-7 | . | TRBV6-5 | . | CASSYAGTNAIYEQYF | TGTGCCAGCAGTTACGCCGGGACCAACGCTATTTACGAGCAGTACTTC
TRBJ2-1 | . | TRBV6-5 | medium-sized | CASSYGSEFEQFF | TGTGCCAGCAGTTACGGTAGCGAATTTGAGCAGTTCTTC
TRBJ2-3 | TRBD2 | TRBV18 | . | CASATSGSGADTQYF | TGTGCCAGCGCCACTAGCGGGAGCGGCGCAGATACGCAGTATTTT
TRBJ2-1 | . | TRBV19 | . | CASSDRQGGSPTYNEQFF | TGTGCCAGTAGTGACCGACAGGGAGGGTCCCCTACATACAATGAGCAGTTCTTC
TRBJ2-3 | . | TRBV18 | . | CASSPRQREADTQYF | TGTGCCAGCTCACCAAGACAGCGTGAGGCAGATACGCAGTATTTT
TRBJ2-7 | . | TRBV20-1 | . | CSAGLVHEQYF | TGCAGTGCCGGACTCGTCCACGAGCAGTACTTC
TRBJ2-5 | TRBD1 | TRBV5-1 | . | CASSLGTGGMETQYF | TGCGCCAGCAGCTTGGGGACAGGGGGGATGGAGACCCAGTACTTC
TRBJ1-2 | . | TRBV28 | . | CASSTAGSPSLYGYTF | TGTGCCAGCAGCACCGCCGGGTCGCCGTCCCTCTATGGCTACACCTTC
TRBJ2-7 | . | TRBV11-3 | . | CASSYTAEQYF | TGTGCCAGCAGCTACACAGCCGAGCAGTACTTC
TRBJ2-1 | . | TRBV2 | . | CASRYNEQFF | TGTGCCAGCAGATACAATGAGCAGTTCTTC
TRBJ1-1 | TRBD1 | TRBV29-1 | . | CSADGQGGTEAFF | TGCAGCGCCGATGGACAGGGAGGCACTGAAGCTTTCTTT